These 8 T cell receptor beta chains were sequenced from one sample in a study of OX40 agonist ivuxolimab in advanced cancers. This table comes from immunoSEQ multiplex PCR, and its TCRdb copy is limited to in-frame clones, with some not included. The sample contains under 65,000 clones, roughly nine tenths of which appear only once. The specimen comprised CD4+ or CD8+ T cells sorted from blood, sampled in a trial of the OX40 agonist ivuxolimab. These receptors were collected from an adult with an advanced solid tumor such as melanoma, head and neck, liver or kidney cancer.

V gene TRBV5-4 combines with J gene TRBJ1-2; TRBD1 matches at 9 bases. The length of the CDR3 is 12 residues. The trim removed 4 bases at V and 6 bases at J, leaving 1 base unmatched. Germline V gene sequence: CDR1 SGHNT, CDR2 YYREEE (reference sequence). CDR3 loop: CASSGTGNGYTF. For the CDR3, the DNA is TGTGCCAGCAGCGGGACAGGGAATGGCTACACCTTC.

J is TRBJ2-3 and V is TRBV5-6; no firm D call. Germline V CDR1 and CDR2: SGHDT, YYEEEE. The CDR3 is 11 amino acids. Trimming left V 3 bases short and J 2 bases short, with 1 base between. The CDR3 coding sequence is TGTGCCAGCAGCTCCACAGATACGCAGTATTTT. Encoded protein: CASSSTDTQYF.

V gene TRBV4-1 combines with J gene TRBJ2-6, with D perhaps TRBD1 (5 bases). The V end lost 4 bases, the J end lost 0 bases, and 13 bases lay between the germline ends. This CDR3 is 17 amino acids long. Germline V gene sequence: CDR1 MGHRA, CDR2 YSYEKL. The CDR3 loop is CASSPPGISSGANVLTF. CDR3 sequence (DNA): TGCGCCAGCAGCCCCCCAGGGATTAGCTCTGGGGCCAACGTCCTGACTTTC.

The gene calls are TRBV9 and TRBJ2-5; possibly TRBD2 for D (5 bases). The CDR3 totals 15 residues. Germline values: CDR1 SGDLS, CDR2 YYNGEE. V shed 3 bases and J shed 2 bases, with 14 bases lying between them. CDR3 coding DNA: TGTGCCAGCAGCGATGGGGATGGCGGGCAAGAGACCCAGTACTTC. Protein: CASSDGDGGQETQYF.

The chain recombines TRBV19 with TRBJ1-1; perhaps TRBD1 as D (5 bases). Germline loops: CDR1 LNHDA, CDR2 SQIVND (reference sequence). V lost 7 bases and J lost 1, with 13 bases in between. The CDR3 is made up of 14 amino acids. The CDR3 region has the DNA TGTGCCAGTACCATAACAGGCCGGAACACTGAAGCTTTCTTT. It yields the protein CASTITGRNTEAFF. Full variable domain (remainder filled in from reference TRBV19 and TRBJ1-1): DGGITQSPKYLFRKEGQNVTLSCEQNLNHDAMYWYRQDPGQGLRLIYYSQIVNDFQKGDIAEGYSVSREKKESFPLTVTSAQKNPTAFYLCASTITGRNTEAFFGQGTRLTVV.

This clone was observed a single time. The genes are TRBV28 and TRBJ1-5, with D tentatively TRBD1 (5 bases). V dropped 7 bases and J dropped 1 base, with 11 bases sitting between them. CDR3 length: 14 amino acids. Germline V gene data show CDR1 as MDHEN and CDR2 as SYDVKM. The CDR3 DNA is TGTGCCAGCACCCTCGGGGGGAGCAATCAGCCCCAGCATTTT. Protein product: CASTLGGSNQPQHF.

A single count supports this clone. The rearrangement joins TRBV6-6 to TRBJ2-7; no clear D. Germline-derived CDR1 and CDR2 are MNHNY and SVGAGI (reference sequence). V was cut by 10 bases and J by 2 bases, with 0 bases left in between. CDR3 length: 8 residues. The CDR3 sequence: CATYEQYF. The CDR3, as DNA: TGTGCCACCTACGAGCAGTACTTC.

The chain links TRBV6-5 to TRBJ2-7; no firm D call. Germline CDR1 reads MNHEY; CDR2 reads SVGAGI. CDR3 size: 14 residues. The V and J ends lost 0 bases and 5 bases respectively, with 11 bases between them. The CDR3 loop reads CASSYSGREDEQYF. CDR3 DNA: TGTGCCAGCAGTTACTCCGGACGAGAGGACGAGCAGTACTTC.